This record looks at one TCR beta chain sequence and its context. It lacks a known antigen. Nothing much larger sits one base from this clone, and base qualities are not available. These data are taken from a study (dated by TCRdb to between 2021 and 2023). What the research found in general, with its limitations: According to the authors, more investigation is needed, including longitudinal sampling and evaluation of a control group.

Survey-level sequencing on the immunoSEQ platform was used to profile TCR beta chain repertoires. The published analysis was carried out like this. Repertoire diversity was measured with the inverse Simpson index, and CDR3 amino acid length spectratypes and V-J pairing frequencies were compared. To annotate clonotypes specific to SARS-CoV-2, CMV, influenza A and EBV, TCR beta CDR3 sequences were compared against VDJdb. The clones in this table, taken by TCRdb from immuneACCESS, are in-frame only. Not every clone is retained; where verified, under half of the shortfall comes from an unresolved V gene, and the cause of the rest is unknown. The DNA was the basis for D and trimming; V, J and clone size are from that table. Across this sample there are about 50,000 clones, with just over 90% seen only once. The ten largest clones take up roughly 10% of the sample. Trimming costs V 5 bases and J 8 bases, and their ends lie 18 bases apart. Taken from cysteine to phenylalanine, the CDR3 has 14 residues. The kept DNA is CDR3 alone, 42 bases in frame from the first base. CDR1 MNHEY and CDR2 SVGAGI are derived from the germline V gene.

For TCR beta sequencing, genomic DNA was taken from unsorted PBMCs, and those PBMCs had been isolated from peripheral blood. The material sequenced was PBMCs. The source of this sequence is a man aged 35-49 years with rheumatoid arthritis. The sequence is built from TRBV6-5 and TRBJ1-2, and possibly TRBD1, on 5 matching bases. CDR3 loop: CASSPGQASRGYTF. The DNA sequence follows: TGTGCCAGCAGTCCCGGACAAGCTAGCAGAGGCTACACCTTC.